The 30 T cell receptor beta chains in this list originate from one sample, sequenced in a study of T cells in narcolepsy. Produced via immunoSEQ multiplex PCR; TCRdb's table is partial and in-frame only. The sample lists about 10,000 clones; just over 70% were seen once. Sequenced material: CD45RA- memory CD8+ T cells from PBMCs. The receptors were sampled from a human donor with narcolepsy.

This clone appeared a few times. A much bigger clone sits one base away, suggesting this may be a read error. This rearrangement joins TRBV7-3 to TRBJ2-7, with unresolved D. Trimming removed 3 bases at V and 2 bases at J, with 8 bases between. The CDR3 contains 13 residues. The germline V gene encodes CDR1 SGHTA and CDR2 FQGTGA. The CDR3 DNA sequence: TGTGCCAGCAGCTTCGCAGGAGCCTACGAGCAGTACTTC. It codes for CASSFAGAYEQYF.

V and J are TRBV28 and TRBJ2-7; no clear D gene. Trimming removed 1 base at V and 7 bases at J, with 8 bases between. This CDR3 has 12 residues. The germline CDR1 and CDR2 sequences are MDHEN and SYDVKM. CDR3 DNA: TGTGCCAGCAGTTTATACAGTGGGGAGCAGTACTTC. It yields the protein CASSLYSGEQYF.

V usage is TRBV7-9 and J usage is TRBJ2-2; weak D call: TRBD1 (6 bases). The length of the CDR3 is 15 residues. V was cut by 5 bases and J by 2 bases, with 12 bases left in between. CDR1 is SEHNR and CDR2 is FQNEAQ in the germline V gene (reference sequence). CDR3 sequence: CASSPGQTNTGELFF. CDR3 bases: TGTGCCAGCAGCCCGGGACAAACTAACACCGGGGAGCTGTTTTTT.

The rearrangement uses TRBV28 and TRBJ1-1; TRBD1 might be the D (5 bases). Per the germline V gene, CDR1 is MDHEN and CDR2 is SYDVKM. This CDR3 has 15 residues. V was cut by 6 bases and J by 5 bases, with 19 bases left in between. CDR3 coding DNA: TGTGCCAGCAGATCCGGGCGGGGAGGGGTAACTGAAGCTTTCTTT. Protein: CASRSGRGGVTEAFF.

This chain joins TRBV4-1 and TRBJ1-2; 8 bases are a match to TRBD1. With V trimmed by 0 bases and J by 4 bases, 7 bases remained unmatched. CDR1 MGHRA and CDR2 YSYEKL come from the germline V gene. CDR3 length equals 16 residues. CDR3 DNA sequence: TGCGCCAGCAGCCAAGATGTTGGACAGGGCCTCTATGGCTACACCTTC. Amino acids: CASSQDVGQGLYGYTF.

Turning to this clone: Other DNA sequences in this specimen translate into the identical CDR3. V usage is TRBV6-4 and J usage is TRBJ2-5, with 9 bases identical to TRBD2. The germline gives CDR1 MRHNA, CDR2 SNTAGT. This CDR3 has 15 residues. J lost 3 bases, V lost 0 bases, and 2 bases had no gene match. CDR3 amino acids: CASSDSAGGKETQYF. The DNA for the CDR3 is TGTGCCAGCAGTGACTCGGCGGGGGGGAAAGAGACCCAGTACTTC.

The rearrangement uses TRBV7-8 and TRBJ2-5; 9 bases match TRBD1. The germline V gene encodes CDR1 SGHVS and CDR2 FQNEAQ. The CDR3 is made up of 15 amino acids. V lost 3 bases, J lost 5 bases, and 7 bases stayed unmatched. CDR3 coding DNA: TGTGCCAGCAGCTTCCGGGACAGGGTGGGGGAGACCCAGTACTTC. This sequence encodes CASSFRDRVGETQYF.

The chain has TRBV7-3 and TRBJ2-2; perhaps TRBD2 as D (6 bases). The CDR3 totals 12 residues. Germline values: CDR1 SGHTA, CDR2 FQGTGA. Trimming pared 8 bases from V and 7 bases from J, leaving 11 bases between. CDR3 in amino acids: CASRPGGGELFF. CDR3 DNA: TGTGCCAGCCGCCCCGGGGGCGGGGAGCTGTTTTTT. Full variable domain (outside the CDR3, taken from reference TRBV7-3 and TRBJ2-2): GAGVSQTPSNKVTEKGKYVELRCDPISGHTALYWYRQSLGQGPEFLIYFQGTGAADDSGLPNDRFFAVRPEGSVSTLKIQRTERGDSAVYLCASRPGGGELFFGEGSRLTVL.

Concerning this clone: This sequence may be a read error, since a much larger clone differs from it by one base. This chain connects TRBV11-2 to TRBJ2-7; TRBD2 agrees at 7 bases. Per germline, CDR1 SGHAT and CDR2 FQNNGV. Losses at the gene ends were 5 bases for V and 0 bases for J; bases not matched to a gene: 4. The CDR3 runs to 14 residues. CDR3 DNA: TGTGCCAGCAGCCCCTGGACTAGCTCCTACGAGCAGTACTTC. Its protein is CASSPWTSSYEQYF.

This clone has only a few counts. CDR3 residues: CASSFSSGRSYEQYF. The CDR3 nucleotides read TGTGCCAGCAGTTTTTCTAGCGGGCGTTCCTACGAGCAGTACTTC. The rearrangement joins TRBV27 to TRBJ2-7; 8 bases are shared with TRBD2. The germline CDR1 and CDR2 sequences are MNHEY and SMNVEV (reference sequence). V shed 3 bases, J shed 1 base, and the junction held 5 bases outside the gene matches. The CDR3 runs 15 residues.

V gene TRBV9 combines with J gene TRBJ2-5; TRBD2 matches 9 bases. V was pared by 2 bases and J by 5 bases, with 7 bases of the junction left unmatched. CDR1 and CDR2 from the germline V gene are SGDLS and YYNGEE. This CDR3 is 15 amino acids long. The CDR3 region has the DNA TGTGCCAGCAGCGTTAGTAGCGGGGGAGTGGAGACCCAGTACTTC. Translated, it gives CASSVSSGGVETQYF.

This clone was counted a few times. The chain recombines TRBV28 with TRBJ2-1, with 10 bases identical to TRBD1. CDR1 MDHEN and CDR2 SYDVKM come from the germline V gene. V lost 7 bases to trimming and J lost 4 bases; unmatched junction nucleotides: 7. The CDR3 consists of 15 residues. The CDR3 DNA follows: TGTGCCAGCACCCCGGGACAGGGGCTTTACAATGAGCAGTTCTTC. Its protein product is CASTPGQGLYNEQFF.

This chain connects TRBV19 to TRBJ2-1; D might be TRBD2 (6 bases). The V gene lost 7 bases and the J gene lost 10 bases, with 20 bases spanning the gap. This CDR3 spans 14 amino acids. Per the germline V gene, CDR1 is LNHDA and CDR2 is SQIVND (reference sequence). In nucleotides, the CDR3 is TGTGCCAGTACCCCATTACCCCTCGCGGGGGAGCAGTTCTTC. This translates into CASTPLPLAGEQFF.

This clone was seen once. This chain connects TRBV28 to TRBJ2-3, with TRBD2 matching 9 bases. The V and J ends lost 2 bases and 6 bases, in that order; junction bases with no gene match: 3. Germline assignment: CDR1 MDHEN and CDR2 SYDVKM. This CDR3 region has 14 residues. The CDR3 DNA reads TGTGCCAGCAGTTTACTAGCGGGGTCCGATACGCAGTATTTT. This gives the protein CASSLLAGSDTQYF. The full variable domain, with the rest looked up from reference TRBV28 and TRBJ2-3, is DVKVTQSSRYLVKRTGEKVFLECVQDMDHENMFWYRQDPGLGLRLIYFSYDVKMKEKGDIPEGYSVSREKKERFSLILESASTNQTSMYLCASSLLAGSDTQYFGPGTRLTVL.

V and J are TRBV28 and TRBJ1-5; D is possibly TRBD1 (6 bases). V dropped 0 bases and J dropped 4 bases, with 10 bases sitting between them. There are 15 residues in the CDR3. The V gene's germline CDR1 is MDHEN and CDR2 SYDVKM. CDR3 coding DNA: TGTGCCAGCAGTTTATGGACAGGCGAGAATCAGCCCCAGCATTTT. Residues: CASSLWTGENQPQHF.

This clone appeared once. CDR3 DNA sequence: TGTGCCAGCAGCCCACGAGGGCGTTACGAGCAGTACTTC. Translation gives CASSPRGRYEQYF. The rearrangement links TRBV7-9 to TRBJ2-7; D is perhaps TRBD2 (5 bases). Germline V gene data show CDR1 as SEHNR and CDR2 as FQNEAQ (reference sequence). The V gene lost 5 bases and the J gene lost 4 bases, with 12 bases spanning the gap. There are 13 residues in the CDR3.

The chain carries TRBV9 and TRBJ2-1, with D unresolved. V was shortened by 0 bases and J by 0 bases, with 7 bases between the two germline ends. This CDR3 spans 15 amino acids. The germline gives CDR1 SGDLS, CDR2 YYNGEE. This chain's CDR3 is CASSVDPSSYNEQFF. The CDR3 nucleotides are TGTGCCAGCAGCGTAGATCCCAGCTCCTACAATGAGCAGTTCTTC.

This chain joins TRBV19 and TRBJ2-1, with D hard to call. CDR3 size: 13 residues. Trimming left V 3 bases short and J 6 bases short, with 9 bases between. Germline loops: CDR1 LNHDA, CDR2 SQIVND (reference sequence). CDR3: CASSISRSNEQFF. Here the CDR3 DNA reads TGTGCCAGTAGTATCTCTAGGTCCAATGAGCAGTTCTTC.

The chain is built from TRBV2 and TRBJ2-5; D possibly corresponds to TRBD1 (6 bases). From germline, CDR1 is SNHLY and CDR2 FYNNEI. Trimming removed 5 bases at V and 5 bases at J, with 12 bases between. The CDR3 totals 13 residues. CDR3 amino acids: CASSYRAGETQYF. CDR3 nucleotides: TGTGCCAGCAGTTACAGGGCCGGGGAGACCCAGTACTTC.

The chain combines TRBV4-3 with TRBJ2-7; 9 bases are shared with TRBD2. Looked up from germline, CDR1 is LGHNA and CDR2 is YSLEER. The V gene end was trimmed by 3 bases and the J gene end by 5 bases; junction bases not matched to a gene: 5. This CDR3 region has 14 residues. The CDR3 sequence: CASSQWTSAHEQYF. For the CDR3, the DNA is TGCGCCAGCAGCCAGTGGACTAGCGCACACGAGCAGTACTTC.

The CDR3 protein is CSVVGTEAFF. The CDR3 bases are TGCAGCGTTGTTGGTACTGAAGCTTTCTTT. The rearrangement joins TRBV29-1 to TRBJ1-1; D uncertain. The germline CDR1 and CDR2 sequences are SQVTM and ANQGSEA. V lost 4 bases and J lost 5, with 5 bases in between. The CDR3 is 10 residues long. Combining the CDR3 with reference TRBV29-1 and TRBJ1-1 gives the whole variable domain SAVISQKPSRDICQRGTSLTIQCQVDSQVTMMFWYRQQPGQSLTLIATANQGSEATYESGFVIDKFPISRPNLTFSTLTVSNMSPEDSSIYLCSVVGTEAFFGQGTRLTVV.

The chain recombines TRBV7-2 with TRBJ2-7, with 8 positions matching TRBD2. Germline assignment: CDR1 SGHTA and CDR2 FQGNSA. V was pared by 5 bases and J by 2 bases, with 14 bases of the junction left unmatched. This CDR3 contains 17 residues. The CDR3 coding sequence is TGTGCCAGCAGCGGGGCGGTCGGGGGGGCGAGTGCCTACGAGCAGTACTTC. Amino acids: CASSGAVGGASAYEQYF.

The chain employs TRBV7-8 and TRBJ2-7; no definite D call. Germline V CDR1 and CDR2: SGHVS, FQNEAQ. This CDR3 is 16 amino acids long. V lost 1 base and J 0 bases, leaving 13 bases between the germline ends. The DNA of the CDR3 is TGTGCCAGCAGCTTAGGAGATGGCATTCTCTCCTACGAGCAGTACTTC. Its protein product is CASSLGDGILSYEQYF.

The rearrangement links TRBV5-4 to TRBJ1-1, with D hard to call. The CDR3 has 11 residues. V lost 3 bases, J lost 5 bases, and 5 bases lay in between. The germline V gene has CDR1 SGHNT and CDR2 YYREEE (reference sequence). CDR3 nucleotides: TGTGCCAGCAGCTCAGCGACTGAAGCTTTCTTT. Translating gives CASSSATEAFF.

The chain combines TRBV29-1 with TRBJ2-7, with D unclear. Germline CDR1 is SQVTM and CDR2 is ANQGSEA. V was trimmed by 5 bases and J by 1 base, leaving 3 bases between them. This CDR3 region has 10 residues. The CDR3 DNA follows: TGCAGCGTTCTGTCCTACGAGCAGTACTTC. Protein: CSVLSYEQYF.

The table lists this clone with a few counts. The chain couples TRBV4-3 to TRBJ1-1; 7 bases fit TRBD1. The CDR3 runs to 15 residues. CDR1 is LGHNA and CDR2 is YSLEER in the germline V gene. Trimming at V came to 0 bases and at J to 2 bases, leaving 3 bases not matched to a gene. The CDR3 nucleotides read TGCGCCAGCAGCCAAGATGCAGGGGGAAACACTGAAGCTTTCTTT. It translates to CASSQDAGGNTEAFF.

The chain is built from TRBV19 and TRBJ1-1, with D tentatively TRBD1 (5 bases). The germline CDR1 and CDR2 sequences are LNHDA and SQIVND (reference sequence). This CDR3 contains 14 residues. V lost 2 bases and J 1 base, leaving 8 bases between the germline ends. CDR3 sequence: CASSIRDRNTEAFF. CDR3 in DNA: TGTGCCAGTAGTATAAGGGACCGGAACACTGAAGCTTTCTTT.

This clone is categorized as large. This chain connects TRBV4-2 to TRBJ1-1; D unresolved. CDR1 is LGHNA and CDR2 is YNFKEQ in the germline V gene. V gave up 0 bases and J gave up 1 base, with 9 bases separating them. The CDR3 contains 15 residues. CDR3 sequence: CASSQDGGPNTEAFF. The CDR3 DNA is TGTGCCAGCAGCCAAGATGGAGGGCCGAACACTGAAGCTTTCTTT.

The table lists this clone with a few counts. The rearrangement uses TRBV5-4 and TRBJ2-7, with D maybe TRBD2 (5 bases). This CDR3 region has 14 residues. V shed 0 bases and J shed 3 bases, with 10 bases lying between them. The V gene's germline CDR1 is SGHNT and CDR2 YYREEE (reference sequence). CDR3 nucleotides: TGTGCCAGCAGCTTGGGTGAGCGGAGCTACGAGCAGTACTTC. It yields the protein CASSLGERSYEQYF.

This clone is termed medium-sized. The chain combines TRBV28 with TRBJ2-5; 8 bases are a match to TRBD2. The CDR3 is 14 residues long. CDR1 MDHEN and CDR2 SYDVKM come from the germline V gene. The V and J ends lost 2 bases and 3 bases, in that order; junction bases with no gene match: 2. DNA of the CDR3: TGTGCCAGCAGTTTACCGGGGGGGGAAGAGACCCAGTACTTC. Its protein product is CASSLPGGEETQYF.